Sequencing of this TCR beta chain was carried out in a study of T cell responses to AZD1222 COVID-19 vaccine. For the study at large: Pooled together were second doses at about 4 or about 12 weeks. Study-level points and caveats: With two AZD1222 doses given, Spike-specific TCR breadth and depth both rose. Most donors were white British, females outnumbered males, and clonal diversity was possibly underestimated.

Profiled with immunoSEQ multiplex PCR; TCRdb holds only in-frame clones, not every one. The data show 150,000 to 200,000 clones, with approximately 95% seen just once and roughly 3.8% held by the top ten. Details on this clone: The antigen remains unidentified.

This CDR3 spans 14 amino acids. The V gene lost 6 bases and the J gene lost 6 bases, with 15 bases spanning the gap. Germline CDR1 MNHEY, CDR2 SMNVEV (reference sequence). The source was peripheral blood, collected on day 0 of AZD1222 vaccination. This rearrangement joins TRBV27 to TRBJ2-1; D possibly corresponds to TRBD1 (5 bases). This sequence originates from an adult in good health. CDR3 DNA sequence: TGTGCCAGCAGCCTTGGGGCTGCGAGCAATGAGCAGTTCTTC. Amino acids: CASSLGAASNEQFF.